This TCR beta chain was retrieved from a study of T cell clusters in autoimmune cytopenias. Study-level points and caveats: A dominant lymphoma-associated repertoire apparently masked the cluster-lack signature in secondary cytopenia versus chronic lymphocytic leukemia. Clustering suggested that physiological T cell clusters were missing in primary autoimmune cytopenia patients. No experiment has yet validated the function of the T cell clusters defined in silico.

TRB amplification used approximately 250 ng of peripheral blood genomic DNA. One tube held mixed TRB-A and TRB-B primer pools for touch-down PCR. TCRdb derives one entry per CDR3 protein from the multiplex PCR reads, leaving out DNA. In total, the table holds roughly 6,900 distinct CDR3 sequences. The CDR3 is made up of 14 amino acids. About this clonotype itself: Its antigen is unidentified.

This sample also appeared in a second study, on T cell repertoires in aging, cancer and after chemotherapy.

Sequencing was performed on peripheral blood. This clonotype originated in a human donor in good health. The chain recombines TRBV12-3 or TRBV12-4 with TRBJ2-3; TCRdb's D gene call, TRBD2, goes unchecked for lack of DNA. CDR3 in amino acids: CASTWTSGTDTQYF.